Reported below is one T cell receptor beta chain. The data were obtained in a study of blood T cell repertoires in COVID-19. Study-wide background: In each case, the material was cDNA or gDNA derived from T cells, B-cell-depleted T cells, or PBMCs.

This CDR3 contains 14 residues. V lost 3 bases, J lost 6 bases, and 7 bases stayed unmatched. The germline V gene has CDR1 MNHEY and CDR2 SVGAGI. In the original analysis: By means of reference gene primer amplification, nucleated cell counts were estimated. The protocol was immunoSEQ multiplex PCR, while the TCRdb copy is restricted to in-frame clones and leaves out a portion. That table gives V, J and clone size, and the DNA gave D and trimming. The sample gives under 200,000 clones, about 86% of which show up once; about a tenth is in the top ten. Sequenced: peripheral blood. The clonotype comes from a woman in her sixties or seventies with COVID-19, enrolled during active disease. The rearrangement joins TRBV6-5 to TRBJ1-1; 7 bases align to TRBD1. CDR3 sequence (DNA): TGTGCCAGCAGTTATTTGGGACAGATGGCTGAAGCTTTCTTT. Its protein is CASSYLGQMAEAFF.